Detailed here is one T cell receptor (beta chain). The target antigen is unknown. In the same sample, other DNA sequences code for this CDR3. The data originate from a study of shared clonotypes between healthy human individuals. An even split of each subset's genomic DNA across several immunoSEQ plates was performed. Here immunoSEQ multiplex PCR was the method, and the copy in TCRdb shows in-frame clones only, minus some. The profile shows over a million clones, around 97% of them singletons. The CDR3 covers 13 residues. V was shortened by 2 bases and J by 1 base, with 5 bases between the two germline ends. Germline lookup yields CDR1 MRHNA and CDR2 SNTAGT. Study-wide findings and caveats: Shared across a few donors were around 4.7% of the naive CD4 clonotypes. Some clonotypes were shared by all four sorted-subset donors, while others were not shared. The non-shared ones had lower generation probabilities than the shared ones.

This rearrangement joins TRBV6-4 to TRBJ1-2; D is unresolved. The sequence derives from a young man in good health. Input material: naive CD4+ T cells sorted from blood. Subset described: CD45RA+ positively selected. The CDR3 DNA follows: TGTGCCAGCAGTGACGGGCTTAACTATGGCTACACCTTC. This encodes CASSDGLNYGYTF.